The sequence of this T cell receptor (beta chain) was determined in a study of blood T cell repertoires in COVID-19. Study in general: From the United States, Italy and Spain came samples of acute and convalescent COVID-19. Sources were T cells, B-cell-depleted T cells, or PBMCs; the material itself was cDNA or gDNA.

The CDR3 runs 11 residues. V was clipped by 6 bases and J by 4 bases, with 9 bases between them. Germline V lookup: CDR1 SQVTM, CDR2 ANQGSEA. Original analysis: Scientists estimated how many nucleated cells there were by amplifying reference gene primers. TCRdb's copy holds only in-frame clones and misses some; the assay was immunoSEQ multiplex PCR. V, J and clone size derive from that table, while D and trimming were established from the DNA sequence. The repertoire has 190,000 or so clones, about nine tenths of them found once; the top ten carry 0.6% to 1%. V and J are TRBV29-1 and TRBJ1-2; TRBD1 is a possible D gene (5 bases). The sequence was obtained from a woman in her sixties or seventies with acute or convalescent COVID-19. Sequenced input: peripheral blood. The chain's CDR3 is CSVFDSYGYTF. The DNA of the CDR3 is TGCAGCGTCTTCGACAGCTATGGCTACACCTTC.